This TCR beta chain is from a study of T cell clones after liver transplantation. Study summary: HCV positivity affected three of eight recipients; the rest lacked autoimmune or viral indications.

Data came from immunoSEQ multiplex PCR; TCRdb stores just in-frame clones and leaves some out. The data contain 65,000 to 80,000 clones, less than 85% of them seen just once; the ten biggest clones take up roughly 2.8%. The CDR3 is 15 amino acids. Germline V lookup: CDR1 LGHNA, CDR2 YSLEER. The V and J ends lost 1 base and 4 bases respectively, with 8 bases between them. The TCR comes from a human patient who received a liver transplant. The T cells may come from the graft donor. The chain has TRBV4-3 and TRBJ1-6; a weak D match, TRBD1 (6 bases). The sample consisted of CD4+ T cells from blood, taken at the 22-month timepoint. The CDR3 protein is CASSQVGQYNSPLHF. In nucleotides, the CDR3 is TGCGCCAGCAGCCAAGTAGGACAGTATAATTCACCCCTCCACTTT.